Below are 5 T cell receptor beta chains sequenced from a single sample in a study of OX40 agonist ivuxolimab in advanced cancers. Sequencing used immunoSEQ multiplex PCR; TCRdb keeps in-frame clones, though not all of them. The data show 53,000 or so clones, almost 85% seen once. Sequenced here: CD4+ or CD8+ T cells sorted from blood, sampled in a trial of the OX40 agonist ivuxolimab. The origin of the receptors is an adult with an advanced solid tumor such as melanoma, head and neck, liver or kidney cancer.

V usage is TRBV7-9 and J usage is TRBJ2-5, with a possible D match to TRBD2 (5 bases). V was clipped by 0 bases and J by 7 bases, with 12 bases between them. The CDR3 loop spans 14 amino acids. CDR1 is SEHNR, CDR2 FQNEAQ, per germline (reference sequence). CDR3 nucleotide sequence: TGTGCCAGCAGCTTAGCAGGCGGGTCAGCGACCCAGTACTTC. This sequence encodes CASSLAGGSATQYF.

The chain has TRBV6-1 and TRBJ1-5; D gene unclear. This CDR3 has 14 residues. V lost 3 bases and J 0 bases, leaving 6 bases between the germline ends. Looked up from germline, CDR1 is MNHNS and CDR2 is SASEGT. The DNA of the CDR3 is TGTGCCAGCAGTGACAGGAATAGCAATCAGCCCCAGCATTTT. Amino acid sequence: CASSDRNSNQPQHF.

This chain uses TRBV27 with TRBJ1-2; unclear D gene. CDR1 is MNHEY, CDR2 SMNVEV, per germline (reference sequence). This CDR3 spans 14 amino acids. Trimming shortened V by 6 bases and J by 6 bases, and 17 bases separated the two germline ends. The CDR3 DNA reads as TGTGCCAGCAGCCCGGAACCCCGCACGGATGGCTACACCTTC. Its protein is CASSPEPRTDGYTF.

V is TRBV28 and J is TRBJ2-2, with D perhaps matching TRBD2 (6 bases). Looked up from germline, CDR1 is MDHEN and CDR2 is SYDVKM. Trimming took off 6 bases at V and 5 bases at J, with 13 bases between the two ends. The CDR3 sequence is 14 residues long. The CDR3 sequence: CASRRDSRTGELFF. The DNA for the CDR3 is TGTGCCAGCAGAAGGGACTCTCGGACCGGGGAGCTGTTTTTT.

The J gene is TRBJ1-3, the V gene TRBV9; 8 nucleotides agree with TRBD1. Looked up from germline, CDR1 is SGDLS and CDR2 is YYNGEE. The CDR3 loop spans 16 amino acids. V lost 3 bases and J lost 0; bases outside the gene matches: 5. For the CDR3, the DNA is TGTGCCAGCAGCGCGACAGGGGAACTCTCTGGAAACACCATATATTTT. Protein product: CASSATGELSGNTIYF.